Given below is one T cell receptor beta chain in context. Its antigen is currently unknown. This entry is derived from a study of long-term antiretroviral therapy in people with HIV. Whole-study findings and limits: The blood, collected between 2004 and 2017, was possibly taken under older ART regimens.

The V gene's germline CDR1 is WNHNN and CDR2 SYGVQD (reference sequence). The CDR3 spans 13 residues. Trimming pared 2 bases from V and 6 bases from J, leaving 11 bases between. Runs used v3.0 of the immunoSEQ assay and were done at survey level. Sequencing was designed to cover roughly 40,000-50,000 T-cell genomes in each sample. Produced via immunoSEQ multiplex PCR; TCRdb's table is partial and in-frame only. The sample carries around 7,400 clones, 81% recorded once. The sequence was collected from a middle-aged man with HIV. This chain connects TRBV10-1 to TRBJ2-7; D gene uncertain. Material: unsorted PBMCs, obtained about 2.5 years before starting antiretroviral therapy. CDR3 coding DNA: TGCGCCAGCAGTGAGAACGGACCAGCCGAGCAGTACTTC. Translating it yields CASSENGPAEQYF.